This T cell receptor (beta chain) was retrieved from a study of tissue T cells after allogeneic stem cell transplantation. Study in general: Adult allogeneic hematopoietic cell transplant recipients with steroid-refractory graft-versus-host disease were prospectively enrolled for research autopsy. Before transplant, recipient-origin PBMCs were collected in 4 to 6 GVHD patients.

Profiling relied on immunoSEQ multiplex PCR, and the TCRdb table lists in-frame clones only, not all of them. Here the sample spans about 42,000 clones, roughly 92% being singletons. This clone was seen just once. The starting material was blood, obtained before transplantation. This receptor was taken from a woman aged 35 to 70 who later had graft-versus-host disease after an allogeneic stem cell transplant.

The CDR3 here is CASSPLAGGYNEQFF. For the CDR3, the DNA is TGTGCCAGCAGCCCCTTAGCGGGAGGCTACAATGAGCAGTTCTTC. This chain uses TRBV3-1 (or the pseudogene TRBV3-2) with TRBJ2-1; 10 nucleotides match TRBD2. Germline CDR1 reads LGHDT; CDR2 reads YNNKEL (reference sequence). CDR3 size: 15 residues. Unmatched junction bases numbered 3, after V lost 4 bases and J lost 3 bases.